These 18 T cell receptor beta chains came from one sample sequenced in a study of T cell responses to AZD1222 COVID-19 vaccine. The data were produced by immunoSEQ multiplex PCR, yet TCRdb's version contains in-frame clones alone and is incomplete. The sample yields about 130,000 clones, roughly 91% seen once. Sequences were derived from peripheral blood, sampled 28 days after the second AZD1222 dose. The receptors here all came from an adult who received the AZD1222 COVID-19 vaccine.

The genes are TRBV7-2 and TRBJ1-5; 8 bases align to TRBD1. V lost 4 bases, J lost 4 bases, and 12 bases stayed unmatched. CDR1 is SGHTA and CDR2 is FQGNSA in the germline V gene. The length of the CDR3 is 17 residues. CDR3 nucleotides: TGTGCCAGCAGCTCTTACCAGGGGGCCGCCCCTAATCAGCCCCAGCATTTT. It specifies CASSSYQGAAPNQPQHF.

The chain employs TRBV27 and TRBJ2-2; TRBD1 matches at 7 bases. CDR3 size: 18 residues. Germline lookup yields CDR1 MNHEY and CDR2 SMNVEV (reference sequence). V was pared by 5 bases and J by 6 bases, with 18 bases of the junction left unmatched. This chain's CDR3 is CASSREGFVTGVSGELFF. The CDR3 DNA reads as TGTGCCAGCAGTAGGGAAGGTTTCGTTACAGGGGTGTCCGGGGAGCTGTTTTTT.

The chain is built from TRBV28 and TRBJ2-7; 8 nucleotides align to TRBD1. V lost 4 bases, J lost 2 bases, and 4 bases stayed unmatched. The CDR3 sequence is 14 residues long. CDR1 and CDR2 from the germline V gene are MDHEN and SYDVKM. The CDR3 sequence: CASSSGQGPYEQYF. The CDR3 DNA is TGTGCCAGCAGTTCCGGACAGGGTCCCTACGAGCAGTACTTC.

V is TRBV7-6 and J is TRBJ2-3; TRBD1 is a possible D gene (5 bases). CDR3 length equals 17 residues. Germline lookup yields CDR1 SGHVS and CDR2 FNYEAQ. V lost 1 base and J lost 1, with 15 bases in between. The CDR3 bases are TGTGCCAGCAGCTTAGGAGCGACCGGACACCGCACAGATACGCAGTATTTT. Its protein is CASSLGATGHRTDTQYF.

The chain has TRBV9 and TRBJ2-1, with D unclear. Germline V lookup: CDR1 SGDLS, CDR2 YYNGEE. There are 13 residues in the CDR3. V was shortened by 0 bases and J by 8 bases, with 9 bases between the two germline ends. DNA of the CDR3: TGTGCCAGCAGCGTAGGAGTTGGGTATGAGCAGTTCTTC. It yields the protein CASSVGVGYEQFF.

This chain links TRBV6-4 with TRBJ1-2; D gene ambiguous. The V and J ends lost 4 bases and 4 bases respectively, with 10 bases between them. From germline, CDR1 is MRHNA and CDR2 SNTAGT. The CDR3 contains 13 residues. This CDR3 is CASSVDGLYGYTF. DNA of the CDR3: TGTGCCAGCAGTGTCGACGGCCTCTATGGCTACACCTTC.

J is TRBJ1-2 and V is TRBV5-4, with D perhaps TRBD1 (6 bases). V lost 4 bases and J lost 6, with 16 bases in between. The germline gives CDR1 SGHNT, CDR2 YYREEE (reference sequence). CDR3 length equals 14 residues. The CDR3: CASSGGTFLHGYTF. CDR3 nucleotide sequence: TGTGCCAGCAGCGGTGGGACATTTCTGCATGGCTACACCTTC.

The chain joins TRBV7-9 to TRBJ2-3; 11 nucleotides align to TRBD2. J was trimmed by 4 bases and V by 4 bases; bases with no gene match: 4. Germline-derived CDR1 and CDR2 are SEHNR and FQNEAQ (reference sequence). The CDR3 length is 15 residues. For the CDR3, the DNA is TGTGCCAGCAGCTCGACGACTAGCGGGGCAGATACGCAGTATTTT. Translating it yields CASSSTTSGADTQYF.

The V gene is TRBV6-5, the J gene TRBJ1-1, with D uncertain. In germline, CDR1 is MNHEY, CDR2 SVGAGI. This CDR3 spans 15 amino acids. The V end was cut by 0 bases, the J end by 0 bases, with 8 bases between. The CDR3 DNA follows: TGTGCCAGCAGTTACTCGCTCACAGTGAACACTGAAGCTTTCTTT. Protein sequence: CASSYSLTVNTEAFF.

This clone appeared once. This sequence joins TRBV5-1 and TRBJ1-1; perhaps TRBD1 as D (5 bases). V was clipped by 4 bases and J by 6 bases, with 19 bases between them. CDR1 is SGHRS and CDR2 is YFSETQ in the germline V gene. The CDR3 runs 15 residues. For the CDR3, the DNA is TGCGCCAGCAGCCTTTTGTGGGGGGTAATATCTGAAGCTTTCTTT. It specifies CASSLLWGVISEAFF.

About this clone: The sample contains more than one DNA sequence encoding this CDR3. The CDR3 DNA follows: TGTGCCAGCTCACCATTGACTCAAGAGACCCAGTACTTC. Residues: CASSPLTQETQYF. The chain is built from TRBV18 and TRBJ2-5, with no clear D. V was pared by 2 bases and J by 2 bases, with 6 bases between. Germline V gene lookup returns CDR1 KGHSH and CDR2 LQKENI. The CDR3 has 13 amino acids.

The chain links TRBV10-3 to TRBJ2-3; D is unclear. The CDR3 is 12 residues long. In germline, CDR1 is ENHRY, CDR2 SYGVKD. The V gene lost 6 bases and the J gene lost 2 bases, with 6 bases spanning the gap. The CDR3 DNA follows: TGTGCCATCAGCCTAGACACAGATACGCAGTATTTT. As protein: CAISLDTDTQYF.

The chain has TRBV21-1 and TRBJ2-5; the table names TRBD2, a call not compared with the DNA. TRBV21-1 is noted as a pseudogene. The CDR3 spans 18 residues. CDR3 sequence: CASSKTGRTSGGCETQYF. The DNA for the CDR3 is TGTGCCAGCAGCAAAACGGGTCGGACTAGCGGGGGTTGTGAGACCCAGTACTTC.

This clone was counted a single time. V is TRBV19 and J is TRBJ1-1, with D unresolved. V dropped 4 bases and J dropped 0 bases, with 6 bases sitting between them. This CDR3 spans 13 amino acids. Germline-derived CDR1 and CDR2 are LNHDA and SQIVND (reference sequence). The CDR3 is CASSKSVNTEAFF. CDR3 bases: TGTGCCAGTAGTAAGAGCGTGAACACTGAAGCTTTCTTT.

V usage is TRBV7-3 and J usage is TRBJ2-7; TRBD1 is a possible D gene (6 bases). V shed 5 bases and J shed 3 bases, with 14 bases lying between them. The length of the CDR3 is 14 residues. In germline, CDR1 is SGHTA, CDR2 FQGTGA. CDR3 nucleotides: TGTGCCAGCAGCCCCACAGGGATTCACTACGAGCAGTACTTC. The encoded protein is CASSPTGIHYEQYF.

This chain connects TRBV6-1 to TRBJ2-7; TRBD2 might be the D (5 bases). In germline, CDR1 is MNHNS, CDR2 SASEGT. The V end was cut by 1 base, the J end by 3 bases, with 10 bases between. The CDR3 is 14 residues long. The CDR3 coding sequence is TGTGCCAGCAGTGAAGAAGAGGGCTACTACGAGCAGTACTTC. It encodes CASSEEEGYYEQYF.

CDR3 nucleotide sequence: TGTGCCAGCAGCGTAGGACAGGGGGCGCTTAATGAGCAGTTCTTC. This encodes CASSVGQGALNEQFF. This rearrangement joins TRBV7-6 to TRBJ2-1; the match to TRBD1 covers 11 bases. The CDR3 has 15 residues. V lost 5 bases and J lost 7; bases outside the gene matches: 7. Per germline, CDR1 SGHVS and CDR2 FNYEAQ.

This sequence joins TRBV13 and TRBJ1-3; D is perhaps TRBD1 (6 bases). Trimming removed 4 bases from V and 4 bases from J, with 17 bases in between. The length of the CDR3 is 16 residues. Germline CDR1 and CDR2: PRHDT and FYEKMQ (reference sequence). CDR3 DNA: TGTGCCAGCAGCTCCCCGTCGACAGGACCAGGAAACACCATATATTTT. Protein: CASSSPSTGPGNTIYF.